Listed here are 23 T cell receptor beta chains from one sample, sequenced in a study of shared clonotypes between healthy human individuals. Clones were sequenced by immunoSEQ multiplex PCR, and TCRdb holds only the in-frame ones, with some missing. The sample includes 600,000 to 750,000 clones, approximately 77% seen only once; the top ten take approximately 1.7%. Sequenced sample: memory CD4+ T cells sorted from blood. As for subset: CD45RA-negative fraction. These receptors were obtained from a woman aged 30 to 39 in good health.

The chain uses TRBV19 and TRBJ1-3; TRBD1 might be the D (5 bases). The CDR3 runs 17 residues. Germline lookup yields CDR1 LNHDA and CDR2 SQIVND (reference sequence). The germline V and J ends were trimmed by 7 bases and 2 bases, with 21 bases remaining between them. The CDR3 loop is CASIKRGDLWPGNTIYF. The DNA for the CDR3 is TGTGCCAGTATCAAAAGGGGCGACCTCTGGCCTGGAAACACCATATATTTT.

The CDR3 coding sequence is TGTGCCAGCAGTGAACGGGCCACAGATACGCAGTATTTT. Translation gives CASSERATDTQYF. J is TRBJ2-3 and V is TRBV2; D unclear. Germline-derived CDR1 and CDR2 are SNHLY and FYNNEI. The CDR3 consists of 13 residues. Trimming stripped 2 bases from V and 2 bases from J, with 5 bases between. Based on the CDR3 plus reference TRBV2 and TRBJ2-3, the full variable domain is EPEVTQTPSHQVTQMGQEVILRCVPISNHLYFYWYRQILGQKVEFLVSFYNNEISEKSEIFDDQFSVERPDGSNFTLKIRSTKLEDSAMYFCASSERATDTQYFGPGTRLTVL.

Ten or more counts support this clone. The chain employs TRBV5-4 and TRBJ2-7; D might be TRBD1 (7 bases). The CDR3 runs to 14 residues. Trimming took 5 bases from V and 4 from J, leaving 16 bases between them. CDR1 is SGHNT and CDR2 is YYREEE in the germline V gene (reference sequence). The CDR3 bases are TGTGCCAGCAGTCACCAGGGGGGAACATACGAGCAGTACTTC. Translating it yields CASSHQGGTYEQYF.

The CDR3 DNA reads as TGTGCCAGCAGTTTTTCAGGCAACTCTGGGGCCAACGTCCTGACTTTC. Protein: CASSFSGNSGANVLTF. V and J are TRBV6-5 and TRBJ2-6, with D hard to call. This CDR3 contains 16 residues. V lost 4 bases and J 0 bases, leaving 10 bases between the germline ends. CDR1 MNHEY and CDR2 SVGAGI come from the germline V gene.

This chain uses TRBV7-9 with TRBJ1-4; D is uncertain. This CDR3 comprises 13 residues. Germline-derived CDR1 and CDR2 are SEHNR and FQNEAQ (reference sequence). The V and J ends lost 5 bases and 6 bases respectively, with 10 bases between them. CDR3 DNA sequence: TGTGCCAGCAGCCTCTATCCCCATGAAAAACTGTTTTTT. Encoded protein: CASSLYPHEKLFF. Full variable domain (remainder filled in from reference TRBV7-9 and TRBJ1-4): DTGVSQNPRHKITKRGQNVTFRCDPISEHNRLYWYRQTLGQGPEFLTYFQNEAQLEKSRLLSDRFSAERPKGSFSTLEIQRTEQGDSAMYLCASSLYPHEKLFFGSGTQLSVL.

The chain is built from TRBV10-3 and TRBJ2-5; 8 bases align to TRBD2. Germline CDR1 ENHRY, CDR2 SYGVKD. J lost 5 bases, V lost 2 bases, and 16 bases had no gene match. The CDR3 is 18 residues long. CDR3 amino acids: CAISEGLPGLGGRETQYF. The DNA of the CDR3 is TGTGCCATCAGTGAGGGGCTTCCGGGACTAGGCGGTCGGGAGACCCAGTACTTC.

This clone was observed a handful of times. The chain joins TRBV5-1 to TRBJ2-6; 11 bases fit TRBD1. V lost 1 base, J lost 4 bases, and 7 bases stayed unmatched. CDR1 and CDR2 (germline): SGHRS, YFSETQ. The CDR3 has 18 residues. The DNA for the CDR3 is TGCGCCAGCAGCTTGAGGACAGGGGGCGCGGCAGGGGCCAACGTCCTGACTTTC. Protein sequence: CASSLRTGGAAGANVLTF.

V and J are TRBV10-2 and TRBJ2-7, with 11 bases identical to TRBD1. V was pared by 6 bases and J by 5 bases, with 9 bases of the junction left unmatched. There are 15 residues in the CDR3. Germline loops: CDR1 WSHSY, CDR2 SAAADI. The CDR3 DNA follows: TGCGCCAGCAGCTCCTTGGACAGGGGGCACCACGAGCAGTACTTC. Amino acid sequence: CASSSLDRGHHEQYF.

This chain connects TRBV28 to TRBJ2-3, with 15 nucleotides matching TRBD2. This CDR3 region has 16 residues. Germline CDR1 is MDHEN and CDR2 is SYDVKM. Unmatched junction bases numbered 4, after V lost 5 bases and J lost 4 bases. DNA of the CDR3: TGTGCCAGCAGTCTCGGGACTAGCGGGAGGTCAGATACGCAGTATTTT. Its translation: CASSLGTSGRSDTQYF.

Concerning this clone: A much larger clone sits a single nucleotide away, making a read error possible. The chain is built from TRBV19 and TRBJ2-3, with 7 bases that match TRBD1. The germline V gene encodes CDR1 LNHDA and CDR2 SQIVND (reference sequence). The CDR3 runs to 15 residues. V lost 1 base and J lost 4; bases outside the gene matches: 5. The CDR3 reads CASSIGTGAADTQYF. The CDR3 coding sequence is TGTGCCAGTAGTATAGGGACAGGAGCCGCAGATACGCAGTATTTT.

The rearrangement uses TRBV10-3 and TRBJ2-3; D gene uncertain. This CDR3 region has 15 residues. Per the germline V gene, CDR1 is ENHRY and CDR2 is SYGVKD. Trimming removed 3 bases at V and 2 bases at J, with 12 bases between. CDR3 coding DNA: TGTGCCATCAGTGATTCTCAGGCCAACACAGATACGCAGTATTTT. This translates into CAISDSQANTDTQYF.

The CDR3 is CASSDGTGVHNEQFF. In nucleotides, the CDR3 is TGCGCCAGCAGCGATGGGACAGGGGTTCACAATGAGCAGTTCTTC. The V gene is TRBV10-1, the J gene TRBJ2-1, with TRBD1 identical over 10 bases. V trimming: 6 bases; J trimming: 5 bases; junction bases outside the gene matches: 7. The CDR3 is made up of 15 amino acids. The germline CDR1 and CDR2 sequences are WNHNN and SYGVQD (reference sequence).

V and J are TRBV18 and TRBJ1-5, with no clear D. The CDR3 loop spans 16 amino acids. CDR1 KGHSH and CDR2 LQKENI come from the germline V gene. The ends were cut back, 3 bases at V and 1 base at J, with 13 bases in the middle. The CDR3 loop is CASSPEQVGSNQPQHF. DNA of the CDR3: TGTGCCAGCTCACCGGAGCAGGTTGGGAGCAATCAGCCCCAGCATTTT.

This clone was seen more than once but under ten times. The gene calls are TRBV27 and TRBJ1-1; no reliable D call. CDR1 and CDR2 (germline): MNHEY, SMNVEV (reference sequence). The V gene lost 3 bases and the J gene lost 4 bases, with 9 bases spanning the gap. The CDR3 is 13 amino acids. CDR3 DNA sequence: TGTGCCAGCAGTTTCGGTAGTGGCACTGAAGCTTTCTTT. Protein: CASSFGSGTEAFF.

The rearrangement uses TRBV4-1 and TRBJ1-2, with D unresolved. V dropped 4 bases and J dropped 3 bases, with 9 bases sitting between them. The CDR3 loop spans 13 amino acids. CDR1 and CDR2 (germline): MGHRA, YSYEKL. CDR3 protein: CASSLEGDYGYTF. DNA for the CDR3: TGCGCCAGCAGCCTTGAGGGAGACTATGGCTACACCTTC.

The chain combines TRBV27 with TRBJ2-7, with 15 nucleotides matching TRBD2. The germline V gene has CDR1 MNHEY and CDR2 SMNVEV (reference sequence). The V segment lost 5 bases and the J segment 4 bases; nucleotides outside the gene matches: 9. The CDR3 covers 17 residues. CDR3 in DNA: TGTGCCAGCAGTCGGGGACTAGCGGGAGGTTGGGGTTACGAGCAGTACTTC. It is translated as CASSRGLAGGWGYEQYF.

The gene calls are TRBV5-1 and TRBJ2-1; maybe TRBD1 (6 bases). This CDR3 contains 16 residues. The V end lost 0 bases, the J end lost 5 bases, and 15 bases lay between the germline ends. Per germline, CDR1 SGHRS and CDR2 YFSETQ. Here the CDR3 DNA reads TGCGCCAGCAGCTTGGCCAGATCAGGGGCGAACAATGAGCAGTTCTTC. It translates to CASSLARSGANNEQFF.

V gene TRBV10-2 combines with J gene TRBJ1-1; a weak D match, TRBD1 (6 bases). Trimming cost V 6 bases and J 1 base, with 15 bases left between them. CDR3 size: 15 residues. Per the germline V gene, CDR1 is WSHSY and CDR2 is SAAADI. The CDR3 loop reads CASRPAGTKNTEAFF. The CDR3 DNA reads as TGCGCCAGCAGACCAGCCGGGACAAAGAACACTGAAGCTTTCTTT.

The V call is TRBV5-5, the J call TRBJ1-5, with 11 bases lining up with TRBD1. Per germline, CDR1 SGHKS and CDR2 YYEKEE (reference sequence). This CDR3 has 16 residues. V lost 2 bases to trimming and J lost 6 bases; unmatched junction nucleotides: 7. This CDR3 reads CASSLTAGQGGQPQHF. The CDR3, as DNA: TGTGCCAGCAGCTTAACGGCGGGACAGGGGGGTCAGCCCCAGCATTTT.

The chain carries TRBV11-2 and TRBJ2-5; D not certain. The CDR3 contains 13 residues. V dropped 3 bases and J dropped 2 bases, with 7 bases sitting between them. Germline loops: CDR1 SGHAT, CDR2 FQNNGV. CDR3 sequence: CASSFSIQETQYF. CDR3 coding DNA: TGTGCCAGCAGCTTCAGCATTCAAGAGACCCAGTACTTC.

This clone was counted a single time. A much larger clone differs from this one at a single base, so this may be a read error. The chain is built from TRBV6-6 and TRBJ1-1, with 10 bases aligning to TRBD1. V shed 6 bases, J shed 4 bases, and the junction held 2 bases outside the gene matches. The germline V gene encodes CDR1 MNHNY and CDR2 SVGAGI (reference sequence). CDR3 length equals 13 residues. CDR3 nucleotides: TGTGCCAGCAGCTGGACAGGGGGCACTGAAGCTTTCTTT. It is translated as CASSWTGGTEAFF.

This clone was seen a handful of times. The genes are TRBV19 and TRBJ2-2; D is perhaps TRBD1 or TRBD2 (6 bases each). From germline, CDR1 is LNHDA and CDR2 SQIVND (reference sequence). Trimming stripped 6 bases from V and 6 bases from J, with 14 bases between. The CDR3 has 14 residues. In DNA, the CDR3 is TGTGCCAGTAGGAAGGGGGGCGAGGCCGGGGAGCTGTTTTTT. Translated: CASRKGGEAGELFF.

This clone has just a few counts. The chain joins TRBV7-3 to TRBJ2-1; D uncertain. This CDR3 region has 14 residues. The V end was cut by 5 bases, the J end by 2 bases, with 10 bases between. Germline-derived CDR1 and CDR2 are SGHTA and FQGTGA. The CDR3 sequence is CASSPTPTYNEQFF. CDR3 in DNA: TGTGCCAGCAGCCCAACCCCGACCTACAATGAGCAGTTCTTC.